This is a list of T cell receptor beta chains from one sample in a study of blood T cells in healthy people across ages. TCRdb used MiXCR to reprocess the 5' RACE reads, holding one entry per CDR3 protein. The repertoire includes hundreds of thousands of distinct CDR3 sequences, under 35% of them detected once, and 15% to 20% sits in the top ten. Sequencing input: blood. Receptor source: a woman older than 75 in good health. CDR3s include the opening cysteine and the closing phenylalanine or tryptophan. The order of the fields is D gene, J gene, V gene, clone size, CDR3 protein, CDR3 DNA. D genes are given only for firm matches. The size entry is marked missing in some rows and otherwise reads once, few, many or a size class.

D gene: NA; J gene: TRBJ2-1; V gene: TRBV25-1; clone size: NA; CDR3 protein: CVSSELGGSNEQFF; CDR3 DNA: TGTGTCAGCAGTGAATTGGGGGGCAGCAATGAGCAGTTCTTC
D gene: TRBD2; J gene: TRBJ2-2; V gene: TRBV4-3; clone size: few; CDR3 protein: CASSQVRLAGTGELFF; CDR3 DNA: TGCGCCAGCAGCCAAGTGCGGCTAGCGGGGACCGGGGAGCTGTTTTTT
D gene: NA; J gene: TRBJ2-7; V gene: TRBV12-3/TRBV12-4; clone size: few; CDR3 protein: CASAAGRRPYEQYF; CDR3 DNA: TGTGCCAGCGCCGCGGGGAGGCGGCCCTACGAGCAGTACTTC
D gene: TRBD2; J gene: TRBJ2-7; V gene: TRBV12-3/TRBV12-4; clone size: many; CDR3 protein: CASSFHQLGLAGTHSYEQYF; CDR3 DNA: TGTGCCAGCAGTTTCCACCAACTTGGACTAGCGGGGACTCACTCCTACGAGCAGTACTTC
D gene: NA; J gene: TRBJ1-4; V gene: TRBV3-1; clone size: NA; CDR3 protein: CASSQERQEKLFF; CDR3 DNA: TGTGCCAGCAGCCAAGAGAGACAGGAAAAACTGTTTTTT
D gene: TRBD1; J gene: TRBJ2-2; V gene: TRBV2; clone size: NA; CDR3 protein: CATGDVTGGTGELFF; CDR3 DNA: TGTGCCACAGGCGATGTAACAGGGGGCACCGGGGAGCTGTTTTTT
D gene: TRBD1; J gene: TRBJ1-2; V gene: TRBV19; clone size: few; CDR3 protein: CASIRGQGAGGYTF; CDR3 DNA: TGTGCCAGTATTCGGGGACAGGGGGCTGGCGGCTACACCTTC
D gene: TRBD2; J gene: TRBJ2-1; V gene: TRBV7-6; clone size: many; CDR3 protein: CASSWGLAIYNEQFF; CDR3 DNA: TGTGCCAGCAGCTGGGGACTAGCGATTTACAATGAGCAGTTCTTC
D gene: NA; J gene: TRBJ1-5; V gene: TRBV24-1; clone size: many; CDR3 protein: CATSGQGTGNQPQHF; CDR3 DNA: TGTGCCACCAGTGGCCAAGGAACGGGAAATCAGCCCCAGCATTTT
D gene: NA; J gene: TRBJ2-6; V gene: TRBV6-5; clone size: few; CDR3 protein: CASTISGLAGANVLTF; CDR3 DNA: TGTGCCAGCACGATAAGCGGGCTTGCAGGGGCCAACGTCCTGACTTTC
D gene: TRBD1; J gene: TRBJ2-3; V gene: TRBV7-6; clone size: NA; CDR3 protein: CASSSDREYTQYF; CDR3 DNA: TGTGCCAGCAGCTCAGACAGGGAGTATACGCAGTATTTT
D gene: NA; J gene: TRBJ2-7; V gene: TRBV28; clone size: many; CDR3 protein: CASSFRGTVSYEQYF; CDR3 DNA: TGTGCCAGCAGTTTTCGGGGGACTGTCTCCTACGAGCAGTACTTC
D gene: NA; J gene: TRBJ1-4; V gene: TRBV7-2; clone size: many; CDR3 protein: CASSLSPGVGEKLFF; CDR3 DNA: TGTGCCAGCAGCTTATCTCCAGGGGTGGGGGAAAAACTGTTTTTT
D gene: NA; J gene: TRBJ2-2; V gene: TRBV29-1; clone size: NA; CDR3 protein: CSVRGSAGELFF; CDR3 DNA: TGCAGCGTTAGAGGGTCTGCCGGGGAGCTGTTTTTT
D gene: NA; J gene: TRBJ1-5; V gene: TRBV28; clone size: NA; CDR3 protein: CASSYQPQHF; CDR3 DNA: TGTGCCAGCAGTTATCAGCCCCAGCATTTT
D gene: NA; J gene: TRBJ2-5; V gene: TRBV12-3/TRBV12-4; clone size: NA; CDR3 protein: CASSLSIGETQYF; CDR3 DNA: TGTGCCAGCAGTTTATCTATCGGAGAGACCCAGTACTTC
D gene: TRBD2; J gene: TRBJ2-7; V gene: TRBV4-2; clone size: once; CDR3 protein: CASSQAAWGGSYEQYF; CDR3 DNA: TGTGCCAGCAGCCAAGCCGCGTGGGGGGGCTCCTACGAGCAGTACTTC
D gene: NA; J gene: TRBJ1-5; V gene: TRBV9; clone size: NA; CDR3 protein: CASSVTGGSGQPQHF; CDR3 DNA: TGTGCCAGCAGCGTAACCGGGGGGTCCGGTCAGCCCCAGCATTTT
D gene: TRBD1; J gene: TRBJ1-5; V gene: TRBV11-1; clone size: NA; CDR3 protein: CASSRGTGRNQPQHF; CDR3 DNA: TGTGCCAGCAGCCGCGGGACAGGGAGAAATCAGCCCCAGCATTTT
D gene: NA; J gene: TRBJ2-7; V gene: TRBV11-2; clone size: few; CDR3 protein: CASSLVQVRSYEQYF; CDR3 DNA: TGTGCCAGCAGCTTAGTTCAAGTTCGGTCCTACGAGCAGTACTTC
D gene: NA; J gene: TRBJ2-3; V gene: TRBV6-4; clone size: NA; CDR3 protein: CASSDSERDTQYF; CDR3 DNA: TGTGCCAGCAGTGACTCGGAGAGAGATACGCAGTATTTT
D gene: TRBD1; J gene: TRBJ1-5; V gene: TRBV5-1; clone size: NA; CDR3 protein: CASSLGKPGQRLNQPQHF; CDR3 DNA: TGCGCCAGCAGCTTGGGGAAACCGGGACAGAGACTTAATCAGCCCCAGCATTTT